This T cell receptor beta chain was profiled in a study of blood T cell repertoires in COVID-19 (dated by TCRdb to 2018 to 2021). Study-level background: The collaborator samples originated in the United States, Italy and Spain and spanned the acute and convalescent phases of COVID-19. The material from the prospective study consisted of cDNA or gDNA derived from T cells, B-cell-depleted T cells, or PBMCs. Subjects who had been exposed to COVID-19, were actively infected with it, or had recovered from it provided the deeply sampled blood TCRbeta repertoires that made up the dataset. The repertoires were made available in a free public database intended to serve as a resource for research on the immune response to SARS-CoV-2. The samples were drawn from the first 160 participants of the ongoing ImmuneRACE study and from 950 to 1,500 subjects provided by 6 global collaborators. Nearly every sample came with metadata listing a de-identified subject ID, COVID-19 status, age in years and sex. HLA class I and class II types, where available, came from metadata supplied by the sample provider rather than from assay-based typing.

TCRbeta CDR3 regions were amplified from genomic DNA by means of the immunoSEQ Assay, a bias-controlled multiplex PCR. From the authors' description of their analysis: The number of nucleated cells in each sample was estimated from the amplification of reference gene primers within the assay. To quantify the absolute abundance of each unique TCRbeta CDR3 rearrangement, sequence reads were collapsed and filtered. For each sample, productive Simpson clonality was calculated as the square root of Simpson's diversity index across productive rearrangements. TCRdb limited this immuneACCESS table to in-frame rearrangements with V and J called. A share of clones is missing; checked studies link under half to unresolved V genes, and the rest is unexplained. V and J calls and clone size are copied from that table; D and trimming were computed from the DNA. This sample gives around 19,000 clones in total; around 85% of them show up just once. The ten largest make up about 15% of the sample.

Whole blood was collected in K2EDTA tubes by collaborating institutions according to the institutions' own protocols. For TCRbeta analysis, collaborator samples were shipped as frozen whole blood, as isolated PBMCs, or as DNA extracted from either sample type. Trimming costs V 7 bases and J 4 bases, and their ends lie 17 bases apart. For CDR1 and CDR2, the germline V gene lists MNHEY and SVGAGI. The CDR3 goes from the cysteine to the phenylalanine over 15 residues. Only the CDR3 DNA stays, 45 bases, in frame from base 1. Study-level results and caveats: The quantity of clinical and demographic metadata differed by source and by participant and was supplied without curation.

Comments on this clone: No antigen is known for it. Nothing much larger sits one base from this clone, and base qualities are not available.

Recombination joined TRBV6-5 with TRBJ2-1; a tentative D match to TRBD2 spans 5 bases. This clonotype was obtained from a man aged 40-49 years with active or convalescent COVID-19. The sample taken for sequencing was peripheral blood. The CDR3 region has the sequence CASTPGSHPYNEQFF. The DNA sequence reads TGTGCCAGCACCCCGGGGTCCCACCCTTACAATGAGCAGTTCTTC.